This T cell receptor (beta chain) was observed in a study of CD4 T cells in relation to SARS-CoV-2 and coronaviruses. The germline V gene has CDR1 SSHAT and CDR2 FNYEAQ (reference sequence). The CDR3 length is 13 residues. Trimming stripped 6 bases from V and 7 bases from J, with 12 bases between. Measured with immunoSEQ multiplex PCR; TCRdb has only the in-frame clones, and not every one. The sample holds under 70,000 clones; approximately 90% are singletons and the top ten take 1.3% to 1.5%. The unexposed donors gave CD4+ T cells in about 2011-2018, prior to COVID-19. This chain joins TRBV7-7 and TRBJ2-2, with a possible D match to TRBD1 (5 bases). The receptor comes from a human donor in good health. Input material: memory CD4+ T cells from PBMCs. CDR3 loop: CASRGGANGELFF. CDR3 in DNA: TGTGCCAGCAGGGGTGGGGCTAACGGGGAGCTGTTTTTT.